A selection of T cell receptor beta chains follows, all from one sample in a study of blood T cell repertoires in COVID-19. The assay was immunoSEQ multiplex PCR, and TCRdb's table has in-frame clones only and misses some. Of under 150,000 clones listed, under 85% were seen once; the top ten hold around 8.7%. The sample taken for sequencing was peripheral blood. The receptors were sampled from a man aged 50-59 years with active or convalescent COVID-19. Both conserved end residues are part of each CDR3. A D gene is named only where the DNA matches it firmly. The size field is filled for only some rows; it gives once, few, many or a size class.

many,.,TRBV27,TRBJ1-1,CASLREGYTEAFF,TGTGCCAGCCTCAGGGAGGGATACACTGAAGCTTTCTTT
.,TRBD1,TRBV7-3,TRBJ1-6,CASSASPGTGYLHF,TGTGCCAGCAGCGCAAGCCCCGGGACAGGGTACCTCCACTTT
.,TRBD2,TRBV5-1,TRBJ2-7,CASSVLAGGSYEQYF,TGCGCCAGCAGCGTCCTAGCGGGGGGCTCCTACGAGCAGTACTTC
.,TRBD1,TRBV9,TRBJ2-1,CASSPLPGQSYNEQFF,TGTGCCAGCAGCCCTCTCCCGGGACAGTCCTACAATGAGCAGTTCTTC
.,.,TRBV6-1,TRBJ2-5,CASSEPGSKTQYF,TGTGCCAGCAGTGAACCAGGTTCCAAGACCCAGTACTTC
.,TRBD2,TRBV2,TRBJ2-7,CASTQGLAGISYEQYF,TGTGCCAGCACCCAGGGACTAGCGGGGATATCCTACGAGCAGTACTTC
.,TRBD1,TRBV28,TRBJ2-5,CASSSWTGLRETQYF,TGTGCCAGCAGTTCCTGGACAGGGCTGAGGGAGACCCAGTACTTC
.,.,TRBV9,TRBJ2-5,CASSPEGWIGKETQYF,TGTGCCAGCAGCCCCGAGGGTTGGATTGGGAAAGAGACCCAGTACTTC
.,TRBD2,TRBV5-1,TRBJ2-6,CASSLGLAGGPGSGANVLTF,TGCGCCAGCAGCTTGGGACTAGCGGGAGGGCCGGGCTCTGGGGCCAACGTCCTGACTTTC
.,TRBD1,TRBV5-8,TRBJ1-3,CASSLVGQGVRDTIYF,TGTGCCAGCAGCTTGGTGGGACAGGGAGTACGTGACACCATATATTTT
.,.,TRBV5-1,TRBJ2-1,CASSLGLAGEQFF,TGCGCCAGCAGCTTGGGGTTAGCTGGTGAGCAGTTCTTC
.,.,TRBV9,TRBJ1-1,CASSPRTAGNTEAFF,TGTGCCAGCAGCCCCCGGACGGCGGGGAACACTGAAGCTTTCTTT
few,.,TRBV18,TRBJ1-2,CASSPLAFGGDGYTF,TGTGCCAGCTCACCACTGGCGTTTGGGGGCGATGGCTACACCTTC
.,.,TRBV4-1,TRBJ2-7,CASSHGTTEWEQYF,TGCGCCAGCAGCCATGGTACTACTGAATGGGAGCAGTACTTC
.,.,TRBV7-3,TRBJ2-7,CASRTQGSTPYEQYF,TGTGCCAGCAGGACCCAGGGAAGCACCCCCTACGAGCAGTACTTC
.,TRBD1,TRBV28,TRBJ2-7,CASRAGTGKSYEQYF,TGTGCCAGCAGGGCGGGGACAGGGAAATCGTACGAGCAGTACTTC
.,.,TRBV2,TRBJ1-1,CASSFLQGPTEAFF,TGTGCCAGCAGCTTTCTTCAGGGCCCCACTGAAGCTTTCTTT
.,TRBD2,TRBV3-1/TRBV3-2,TRBJ2-3,CASSPSIPGLASHATDTQYF,TGTGCCAGCAGCCCCTCTATCCCGGGACTAGCGAGTCACGCCACAGATACGCAGTATTTT
.,TRBD1,TRBV3-1/TRBV3-2,TRBJ2-7,CASSQVGQGPYEQYF,TGTGCCAGCAGCCAAGTGGGACAGGGTCCCTACGAGCAGTACTTC
.,TRBD1,TRBV5-4,TRBJ2-1,CASSLIRPTGGNNEQFF,TGTGCCAGCAGCTTGATCAGGCCAACAGGGGGTAACAATGAGCAGTTCTTC
.,.,TRBV7-8,TRBJ2-2,CATRGGTGGELFF,TGTGCCACCCGGGGAGGGACAGGCGGGGAGCTGTTTTTT
once,.,TRBV5-1,TRBJ1-4,CASSFGGIEKLFF,TGCGCCAGCAGCTTCGGGGGGATTGAAAAACTGTTTTTT
.,.,TRBV15,TRBJ2-2,CATSRGSTGQIGGELFF,TGTGCCACCAGCAGAGGCTCAACAGGACAAATAGGGGGGGAGCTGTTTTTT
.,.,TRBV4-1,TRBJ2-3,CASSQDTGSRDTQYF,TGCGCCAGCAGCCAAGATACCGGGAGTAGGGATACGCAGTATTTT
.,.,TRBV9,TRBJ1-2,CASSHGRVGDYGYTF,TGTGCCAGCAGCCACGGAAGAGTAGGGGACTATGGCTACACCTTC
.,TRBD2,TRBV3-1/TRBV3-2,TRBJ2-3,CASSQTQRGGTDTQYF,TGTGCCAGCAGCCAAACCCAGCGGGGGGGGACAGATACGCAGTATTTT
.,.,TRBV24-1,TRBJ1-5,CATSLDGNQPQHF,TGTGCCACCAGTCTAGACGGAAATCAGCCCCAGCATTTT
few,.,TRBV5-4,TRBJ1-4,CASSLGGRGGEKLFF,TGTGCCAGCAGCTTGGGGGGCAGGGGTGGGGAAAAACTGTTTTTT
.,.,TRBV5-1,TRBJ2-5,CASSLGDGGTQYF,TGCGCCAGCAGCTTGGGGGACGGGGGGACCCAGTACTTC
.,TRBD1,TRBV19,TRBJ2-5,CASSPGQGRYVETQYF,TGTGCCAGTAGTCCGGGACAGGGACGATATGTCGAGACCCAGTACTTC
.,TRBD2,TRBV27,TRBJ2-2,CASRISGAGELFF,TGTGCCAGCAGAATTAGCGGGGCCGGGGAGCTGTTTTTT